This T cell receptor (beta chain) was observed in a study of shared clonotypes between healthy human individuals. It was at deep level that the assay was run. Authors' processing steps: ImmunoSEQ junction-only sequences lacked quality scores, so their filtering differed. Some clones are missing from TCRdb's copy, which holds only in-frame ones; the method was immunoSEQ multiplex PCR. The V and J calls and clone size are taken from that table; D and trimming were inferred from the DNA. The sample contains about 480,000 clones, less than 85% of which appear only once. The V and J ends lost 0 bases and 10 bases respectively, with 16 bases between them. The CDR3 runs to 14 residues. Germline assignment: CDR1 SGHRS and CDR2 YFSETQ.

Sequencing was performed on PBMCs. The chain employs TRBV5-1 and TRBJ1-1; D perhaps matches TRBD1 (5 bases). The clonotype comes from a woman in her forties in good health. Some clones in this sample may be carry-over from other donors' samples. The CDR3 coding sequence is TGCGCCAGCAGCTTGGAAGGGGAGCCGGCAAGAGCTTTCTTT. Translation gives CASSLEGEPARAFF.